This T cell receptor (beta chain) was sequenced for a study of response to subunit inactivated influenza vaccine. Germline loops: CDR1 SGHDN, CDR2 FVKESK. The CDR3 covers 17 residues. The trim removed 3 bases at V and 6 bases at J, leaving 15 bases unmatched. TCRdb re-derived calls from the RT-PCR reads in MiXCR, one entry per CDR3 protein. The profile shows fewer than 600,000 distinct CDR3 sequences, roughly 7.9% of them singletons. This clonotype was seen only a few times. Sample: PBMCs from blood, taken about 23 months after vaccination. This receptor was identified in a man aged 50 to 75 who received an inactivated influenza vaccine. V and J are TRBV14 and TRBJ2-7; TRBD1 aligns across 9 bases. The CDR3 here is CASSHPQRGQGLLEQYF. The CDR3 coding sequence is TGTGCCAGCAGCCACCCTCAGCGCGGACAGGGGTTACTCGAGCAGTACTTC.